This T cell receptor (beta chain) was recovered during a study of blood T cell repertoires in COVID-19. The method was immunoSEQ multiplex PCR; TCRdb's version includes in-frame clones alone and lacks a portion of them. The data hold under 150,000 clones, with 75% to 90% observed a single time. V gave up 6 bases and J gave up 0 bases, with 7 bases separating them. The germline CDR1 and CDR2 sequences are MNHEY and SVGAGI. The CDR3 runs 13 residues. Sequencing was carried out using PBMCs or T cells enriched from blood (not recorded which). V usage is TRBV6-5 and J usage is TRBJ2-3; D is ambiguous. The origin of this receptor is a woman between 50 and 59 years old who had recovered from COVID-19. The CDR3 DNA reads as TGTGCCAGCAGCCAGACTAGCACAGATACGCAGTATTTT. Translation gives CASSQTSTDTQYF.